One and the same sample provided the 17 T cell receptor beta chains below, sequenced in a study of naive and memory T cell subsets. The antigens these receptors bind are not known. Study conclusions and caveats: Naive repertoires, especially CD8, held a few larger clonotypes, possibly memory cells re-expressing CD45RA.

An equimolar mix of two oligonucleotides served as the beta constant-region primer for TRBC1 and TRBC2. Nested alpha and beta constant-region primers with the SP2 primer drove four PCR rounds on ligated cDNA. A single record per CDR3 protein comes from TCRdb applying MiXCR to the UMI-ligation and nested PCR reads. The sample includes around 140,000 distinct CDR3 sequences, approximately 20% of them seen just once. Specimen: naive CD8+ T cells from blood. The receptor source for this set is a human donor in good health.

Note on this clonotype: The junction shows a germline mismatch at one end, possibly a read error. The chain recombines TRBV7-2 with TRBJ1-3; TRBD1 agrees at 8 bases. CDR3 length equals 16 residues. CDR1 SGHTA and CDR2 FQGNSA come from the germline V gene. CDR3 region: CASSLARTGPGNTIYF. CDR3 in DNA: TGTGCCAGCAGCCTAGCAAGGACAGGGCCTGGAAACACCATATATTTT. The full variable domain, completed using reference TRBV7-2 and TRBJ1-3, is GAGVSQSPSNKVTEKGKDVELRCDPISGHTALYWYRQSLGQGLEFLIYFQGNSAPDKSGLPSDRFSAERTGGSVSTLTIQRTQQEDSAVYLCASSLARTGPGNTIYFGEGSWLTVV.

The rearrangement links TRBV6-2 or TRBV6-3 to TRBJ2-7; 9 bases are a match to TRBD2. CDR1 and CDR2 from the germline V gene are MNHEY and SVGEGT. V trimming: 1 base; J trimming: 6 bases; junction bases outside the gene matches: 4. CDR3 size: 14 residues. CDR3 sequence: CASSYWASGTEQYF. CDR3 bases: TGTGCCAGCAGTTACTGGGCTAGCGGGACCGAGCAGTACTTC.

The chain is built from TRBV14 and TRBJ1-1, with unresolved D. Trimming shortened V by 1 base and J by 0 bases, and 9 bases separated the two germline ends. The CDR3 runs 15 residues. Per the germline V gene, CDR1 is SGHDN and CDR2 is FVKESK. This chain's CDR3 is CASSQVGEVNTEAFF. The CDR3 region has the DNA TGTGCCAGCAGCCAAGTAGGAGAGGTGAACACTGAAGCTTTCTTT.

Only a few counts were recorded for this clonotype. The chain employs TRBV7-8 and TRBJ2-1; TRBD2 aligns across 9 bases. This CDR3 is built from 15 residues. Looked up from germline, CDR1 is SGHVS and CDR2 is FQNEAQ. The junction had 6 bases not matched to a gene; V was cut back by 4 bases and J by 5 bases. The CDR3 loop reads CASSSGLALNNEQFF. The CDR3, as DNA: TGTGCCAGCAGCTCGGGACTAGCCTTAAACAATGAGCAGTTCTTC. The full variable domain, with the rest looked up from reference TRBV7-8 and TRBJ2-1, is GAGVSQSPRYKVAKRGQDVALRCDPISGHVSLFWYQQALGQGPEFLTYFQNEAQLDKSGLPSDRFFAERPEGSVSTLKIQRTQQEDSAVYLCASSSGLALNNEQFFGPGTRLTVL.

This clonotype has just a few counts. V and J are TRBV27 and TRBJ2-3, with unresolved D. Trimming pared 3 bases from V and 0 bases from J, leaving 10 bases between. Looked up from germline, CDR1 is MNHEY and CDR2 is SMNVEV (reference sequence). This CDR3 is 15 amino acids long. This CDR3 reads CASSLLTSSTDTQYF. The CDR3, as DNA: TGTGCCAGCAGTTTGCTTACCAGTAGCACAGATACGCAGTATTTT.

The sample holds a few counts of this clonotype. The rearrangement links TRBV12-3 or TRBV12-4 to TRBJ1-1; D unclear. V was trimmed by 2 bases and J by 11 bases, leaving 12 bases between them. This CDR3 comprises 12 residues. CDR3 DNA: TGTGCCAGCAGTTTAAGTGGTGGGAGTGCTTTCTTT. It is translated as CASSLSGGSAFF.

The genes are TRBV6-1 and TRBJ1-5; D gene uncertain. The V gene's germline CDR1 is MNHNS and CDR2 SASEGT. V dropped 2 bases and J dropped 6 bases, with 5 bases sitting between them. The CDR3 is 12 residues long. This CDR3 reads CASSEIPQPQHF. Here the CDR3 DNA reads TGTGCCAGCAGTGAAATCCCTCAGCCCCAGCATTTT.

This clonotype was counted a few times. The gene calls are TRBV12-3 or TRBV12-4 and TRBJ2-3, with 10 bases aligning to TRBD2. The CDR3 runs 16 residues. V lost 5 bases to trimming and J lost 1 base; unmatched junction nucleotides: 6. The CDR3 bases are TGTGCCAGCAGTCGTGCCGGGACTAGCGGCACAGATACGCAGTATTTT. Its translation is CASSRAGTSGTDTQYF.

The rearrangement links TRBV30 to TRBJ1-2, with D unclear. The CDR3 has 13 residues. With 0 bases removed from V and 4 bases from J, the gap between germline ends came to 9 bases. Germline CDR1 reads GTSNPN; CDR2 reads SVGIG (reference sequence). The DNA for the CDR3 is TGTGCCTGGAGTGTAGGGCAGTCCTATGGCTACACCTTC. Protein: CAWSVGQSYGYTF.

In its sample, this clonotype was seen many times. The rearrangement joins TRBV6-5 to TRBJ2-7, with D unclear. V was trimmed by 6 bases and J by 1 base, leaving 10 bases between them. The CDR3 is made up of 13 amino acids. Germline-derived CDR1 and CDR2 are MNHEY and SVGAGI. The CDR3 DNA follows: TGTGCCAGCAGCCAGGACCTTTCCTACGAGCAGTACTTC. The encoded protein is CASSQDLSYEQYF.

This clonotype was observed a few times. V usage is TRBV28 and J usage is TRBJ2-1; possible D gene TRBD2, 6 bases. The germline gives CDR1 MDHEN, CDR2 SYDVKM. V dropped 5 bases and J dropped 3 bases, with 17 bases sitting between them. The CDR3 sequence is 16 residues long. CDR3 DNA: TGTGCCAGCAGTCCCTCATTGAGCGGGTTCTACAATGAGCAGTTCTTC. Translation: CASSPSLSGFYNEQFF.

CDR3 protein: CASSLTSGSNEQFF. CDR3 bases: TGTGCCAGCAGTTTGACTAGCGGGAGCAATGAGCAGTTCTTC. The rearrangement joins TRBV28 to TRBJ2-1, with 12 bases aligning to TRBD2. Germline V gene data show CDR1 as MDHEN and CDR2 as SYDVKM. V lost 3 bases and J lost 6; bases outside the gene matches: 0. This CDR3 contains 14 residues.

This clonotype is a singleton in its sample. The chain recombines TRBV5-6 with TRBJ1-2; D is uncertain. The V end lost 1 base, the J end lost 0 bases, and 13 bases lay between the germline ends. The CDR3 runs 16 residues. Germline V gives CDR1 SGHDT, CDR2 YYEEEE. The CDR3 here is CASSLYSQETNYGYTF. The CDR3 nucleotides read TGTGCCAGCAGCTTGTATTCTCAGGAGACTAACTATGGCTACACCTTC.

This clonotype was recorded a few times. The genes are TRBV28 and TRBJ2-7; D might be TRBD1 (6 bases). The CDR3 spans 15 residues. Trimming took 7 bases from V and 2 from J, leaving 18 bases between them. The germline V gene encodes CDR1 MDHEN and CDR2 SYDVKM. Here the CDR3 reads CASNIDRKGTYEQYF. In nucleotides, the CDR3 is TGTGCCAGCAACATCGACAGGAAAGGTACCTACGAGCAGTACTTC.

The CDR3 coding sequence is TGTGCCAGCGAGCCCTCGGACAGTCGATACTTTGGCTACACCTTC. Its translation is CASEPSDSRYFGYTF. The rearrangement links TRBV27 to TRBJ1-2, with a possible D match to TRBD1 (6 bases). The CDR3 is made up of 15 amino acids. V lost 8 bases and J lost 7, with 23 bases in between. The germline gives CDR1 MNHEY, CDR2 SMNVEV (reference sequence).

V is TRBV29-1 and J is TRBJ1-1; perhaps TRBD1 as D (5 bases). Trimming removed 2 bases at V and 4 bases at J, with 8 bases between. CDR3 size: 12 residues. In germline, CDR1 is SQVTM, CDR2 ANQGSEA. The CDR3 sequence: CSVEMGTTEAFF. The CDR3 bases are TGCAGCGTTGAAATGGGGACCACTGAAGCTTTCTTT. Using reference TRBV29-1 and TRBJ1-1 for the parts outside the CDR3, the full variable domain is SAVISQKPSRDICQRGTSLTIQCQVDSQVTMMFWYRQQPGQSLTLIATANQGSEATYESGFVIDKFPISRPNLTFSTLTVSNMSPEDSSIYLCSVEMGTTEAFFGQGTRLTVV.

The chain is built from TRBV28 and TRBJ2-3, with 8 bases aligning to TRBD2. V dropped 6 bases and J dropped 4; count of bases not matched to a gene: 12. The germline V gene encodes CDR1 MDHEN and CDR2 SYDVKM. This CDR3 comprises 16 residues. The CDR3 nucleotides read TGTGCCAGCAGCGATACCGGGACTAGATTTTCAGATACGCAGTATTTT. Translation: CASSDTGTRFSDTQYF.